This is a list of T cell receptor beta chains from one sample in a study of immune evolution from preneoplasia to lung adenocarcinoma. Only in-frame clones appear in the TCRdb table, and some are missing; sequencing was by immunoSEQ multiplex PCR. Here the sample spans 4,500 to 6,000 clones, around 79% being singletons. Sequencing was carried out using FFPE minimally invasive lung adenocarcinoma tissue. The receptors shown here come from a person aged 45 to 69 with lung adenocarcinoma. CDR3s include the opening cysteine and the closing phenylalanine or tryptophan. Expanded clones are given a class, and other clones once, few, many or no size at all.

size: .
J: TRBJ2-2
V: TRBV7-2
CDR3: CASSSGRAGLSGELFF

size: .
J: TRBJ2-7
V: TRBV5-5
CDR3: CASSLETVGPQYF

size: .
J: TRBJ1-6
V: TRBV11-2
CDR3: CASSLDRASPLHF

size: .
J: TRBJ2-5
V: TRBV29-1
CDR3: CSVERGLAQGKQETQYF

size: once
J: TRBJ2-5
V: TRBV5-1
CDR3: CASRWGDRGPAETQYF

size: .
J: TRBJ2-1
V: TRBV9
CDR3: CASSIRGGSYNEQFF

size: few
J: TRBJ1-2
V: TRBV7-2
CDR3: CASSAWTGLYGYTF

size: few
J: TRBJ1-1
V: TRBV29-1
CDR3: CSVEFTNTEAFF

size: .
J: TRBJ2-1
V: TRBV5-1
CDR3: CASSYSGTDNEQFF

size: .
J: TRBJ2-7
V: TRBV6-5
CDR3: CASSSQGAREQYF

size: .
J: TRBJ2-7
V: TRBV5-1
CDR3: CASSEGTGNYEQYF

size: few
J: TRBJ2-2
V: TRBV6-4
CDR3: CASSHSGETGELFF

size: once
J: TRBJ2-1
V: TRBV11-1
CDR3: CASSPRGGLDNEQFF

size: .
J: TRBJ1-5
V: TRBV28
CDR3: CASSLSIGPNRGSYQPQHF

size: .
J: TRBJ2-3
V: TRBV4-1
CDR3: CASSQQGQGAGDTQYF

size: .
J: TRBJ1-5
V: TRBV28
CDR3: CASRDSGDQPQHF

size: .
J: TRBJ1-2
V: TRBV7-8
CDR3: CASSPVDSGVNGYTF

size: .
J: TRBJ1-1
V: TRBV5-1
CDR3: CASSFVGGNTEAFF

size: .
J: TRBJ1-2
V: TRBV11-2
CDR3: CASSSGTGSRGYGYTF

size: .
J: TRBJ1-5
V: TRBV4-2
CDR3: CASSQAAWGVEPQHF

size: .
J: TRBJ1-5
V: TRBV5-1
CDR3: CASSLSPDSNQPQHF

size: .
J: TRBJ1-2
V: TRBV2
CDR3: CASGDRKRGYTF

size: .
J: TRBJ2-6
V: TRBV5-1
CDR3: CASSLLGTGASGANVLTF

size: .
J: TRBJ2-7
V: TRBV6-5
CDR3: CASRGLAGGTYEQYF

size: .
J: TRBJ2-7
V: TRBV30
CDR3: CAWSNLAGYEQYF

size: .
J: TRBJ1-1
V: TRBV29-1
CDR3: CSVEVVSAFF

size: .
J: TRBJ2-7
V: TRBV21-1
CDR3: CASSKVGQSYEQYF

size: .
J: TRBJ1-3
V: TRBV11-2
CDR3: CASSPVGRNTIYF

size: .
J: TRBJ2-7
V: TRBV7-8
CDR3: CASRHPTSGVSYEQYF

size: .
J: TRBJ2-2
V: TRBV5-4
CDR3: CASSLDGGGTGELFF

size: .
J: TRBJ2-3
V: TRBV19
CDR3: CASSFGGALGDTQYF

size: .
J: TRBJ2-1
V: TRBV11-2
CDR3: CASSSGQALDNEQFF

size: .
J: TRBJ2-1
V: TRBV6-6
CDR3: CASIPQSSGTVNEQFF

size: .
J: TRBJ2-1
V: TRBV25-1
CDR3: CASSPQSEQFF

size: .
J: TRBJ2-5
V: TRBV7-2
CDR3: CASSLDPSWETQYF

size: .
J: TRBJ2-2
V: TRBV9
CDR3: CASSRGGDGELFF

size: .
J: TRBJ2-5
V: TRBV29-1
CDR3: CSVVGAGQETQYF